This T cell receptor beta chain appears in the sequencing data of a study of CD8+CD57+ T cells in acquired aplastic anemia. At the level of the study: Quantities of DNA derived from sorted CD4+ and CD8+ cells averaged approximately 3 ug.

It was patients with CD8+CD57+ cell expansion by flow cytometry who were chosen for sequencing. The template for TCR beta VDJ and CDR3 sequence profiling was genomic DNA. In TCRdb, the reads were re-called with MiXCR into one record per CDR3 protein. The table lists roughly 170,000 distinct CDR3 sequences, roughly 50% of them singletons. Trimming took off 11 bases at V and 0 bases at J, with 16 bases between the two ends. The CDR3 contains 15 residues. Germline V gene lookup returns CDR1 KGHDR and CDR2 SFDVKD. Specimen: sorted CD4+, CD8+, or CD8+CD57+ T cells (not recorded which) from PBMCs. This chain joins TRBV24-1 and TRBJ2-1; D possibly matches TRBD1 or TRBD2 (7 bases each). The source is a human donor with aplastic anemia. The CDR3 DNA reads as TGTGCCAGCGGGGGACAGAATAGCTCCTACAATGAGCAGTTCTTC. Amino acids: CASGGQNSSYNEQFF.